This T cell receptor (beta chain) appears in the sequencing data of a study of T cell changes during pregnancy in multiple sclerosis. Germline loops: CDR1 ENHRY, CDR2 SYGVKD. The CDR3 has 17 amino acids. V was shortened by 0 bases and J by 0 bases, with 11 bases between the two germline ends. Produced via immunoSEQ multiplex PCR; TCRdb's table is partial and in-frame only. The sample lists 55,000 to 70,000 clones, around 90% occurring once. This clone came up once. The sequence was collected from a female donor with multiple sclerosis, enrolled in a pregnancy study. The chain carries TRBV10-3 and TRBJ2-2, with a possible D match to TRBD1 (6 bases). Sequenced here: CD4+ T cells from peripheral blood mononuclear cells, sampled after pregnancy. The CDR3 region has the DNA TGTGCCATCAGTGAGTCGTCAGGACAGACGAACACCGGGGAGCTGTTTTTT. Encoded protein: CAISESSGQTNTGELFF.